The 26 T cell receptor beta chains presented below share a single source sample, sequenced in a study of OX40 agonist ivuxolimab in advanced cancers. Assay used: immunoSEQ multiplex PCR; TCRdb lists only in-frame clones, some missing. Among around 67,000 clones listed, roughly nine tenths were seen once. Sequences were derived from CD4+ or CD8+ T cells sorted from blood, sampled in a trial of the OX40 agonist ivuxolimab. These receptors originate from an adult with an advanced solid tumor such as melanoma, head and neck, liver or kidney cancer.

J is TRBJ1-2 and V is TRBV19; tentatively, D is TRBD1 (6 bases). The V and J ends lost 9 bases and 8 bases respectively, with 19 bases between them. From germline, CDR1 is LNHDA and CDR2 SQIVND (reference sequence). There are 13 residues in the CDR3. The CDR3, as DNA: TGTGCCAGCTGTTGTGAGGGGGGAACGGGCTACACCTTC. Residues: CASCCEGGTGYTF.

The chain joins TRBV15 to TRBJ1-2, with unresolved D. Germline CDR1 LNHNV, CDR2 YYDKDF (reference sequence). V lost 0 bases and J lost 8, with 10 bases in between. This CDR3 is 13 amino acids long. CDR3 nucleotides: TGTGCCACCAGCAGAGATCGCATGGGAGGCTACACCTTC. Encoded protein: CATSRDRMGGYTF.

The rearrangement uses TRBV2 and TRBJ2-3; TRBD2 is a possible D gene (5 bases). The V and J ends lost 4 bases and 4 bases respectively, with 15 bases between them. The germline CDR1 and CDR2 sequences are SNHLY and FYNNEI. This CDR3 has 15 residues. The CDR3 nucleotides read TGTGCCAGCAGTGTCGGGATACGCGGGTCAGATACGCAGTATTTT. It specifies CASSVGIRGSDTQYF.

V and J are TRBV14 and TRBJ2-1, with D tentatively TRBD2 (6 bases). Trimming took off 4 bases at V and 0 bases at J, with 10 bases between the two ends. Germline CDR1 SGHDN, CDR2 FVKESK. The CDR3 contains 15 residues. In DNA, the CDR3 is TGTGCCAGCAGCCCAACTAGCAGCTCCTACAATGAGCAGTTCTTC. This translates into CASSPTSSSYNEQFF.

V usage is TRBV7-8 and J usage is TRBJ2-2, with 7 bases identical to TRBD2. Germline assignment: CDR1 SGHVS and CDR2 FQNEAQ. With 3 bases clipped from V and 4 bases from J, the junction kept 5 bases outside the gene matches. The CDR3 loop spans 15 amino acids. CDR3 DNA sequence: TGTGCCAGCAGCTTGGTCAGCGGGGCCACCGGGGAGCTGTTTTTT. Its translation: CASSLVSGATGELFF.

This chain connects TRBV6-1 to TRBJ1-2; 7 bases match TRBD1. Germline CDR1 reads MNHNS; CDR2 reads SASEGT. This CDR3 is built from 15 residues. The V and J ends lost 2 bases and 5 bases, in that order; junction bases with no gene match: 8. The CDR3 nucleotides are TGTGCCAGCAGTGAACGATCCCGGGACAGATATGGCTACACCTTC. Protein: CASSERSRDRYGYTF.

The V gene is TRBV14, the J gene TRBJ2-1, with unresolved D. The V gene's germline CDR1 is SGHDN and CDR2 FVKESK. This CDR3 has 13 residues. Trimming shortened V by 1 base and J by 7 bases, and 8 bases separated the two germline ends. CDR3 residues: CASSQGTVNEQFF. The CDR3, as DNA: TGTGCCAGCAGCCAAGGGACGGTGAATGAGCAGTTCTTC.

V gene TRBV28 combines with J gene TRBJ2-2; 7 bases align to TRBD2. Looked up from germline, CDR1 is MDHEN and CDR2 is SYDVKM. With V trimmed by 6 bases and J by 1 base, 8 bases remained unmatched. The CDR3 is 16 residues long. Here the CDR3 reads CASRPLVAGNTGELFF. In DNA, the CDR3 is TGTGCCAGCAGGCCTCTAGTAGCGGGGAACACCGGGGAGCTGTTTTTT.

This clone was seen a few times. The chain recombines TRBV21-1 with TRBJ2-7. TRBV21-1 is described as a pseudogene. This CDR3 is built from 13 residues. CDR3 residues: CAPEGKVSYEQYF. The CDR3 nucleotides are TGTGCCCCGGAAGGTAAAGTCTCCTACGAGCAGTACTTC.

This chain links TRBV11-3 with TRBJ2-7; D tentatively reads TRBD1 or TRBD2 (5 bases each). Between the trimmed V and J ends, which lost 1 base and 1 base, there was a span of 14 bases. This CDR3 comprises 16 residues. The germline V gene encodes CDR1 SGHNT and CDR2 YENEEA. CDR3 protein: CASSLGGPGRSYEQYF. In nucleotides, the CDR3 is TGTGCCAGCAGCTTAGGGGGCCCGGGAAGATCCTACGAGCAGTACTTC.

V usage is TRBV7-2 and J usage is TRBJ2-1; D remains unclear. The CDR3 runs 15 residues. The germline V gene has CDR1 SGHTA and CDR2 FQGNSA. V lost 0 bases, J lost 0 bases, and 6 bases lay in between. This chain's CDR3 is CASSLADTSYNEQFF. For the CDR3, the DNA is TGTGCCAGCAGCTTAGCCGACACCTCCTACAATGAGCAGTTCTTC.

The chain joins TRBV30 to TRBJ1-2; tentative D call: TRBD1 (6 bases). The CDR3 is 13 amino acids. V gave up 2 bases and J gave up 5 bases, with 12 bases separating them. CDR1 GTSNPN and CDR2 SVGIG come from the germline V gene (reference sequence). The CDR3 is CAWSSQGAYGYTF. In nucleotides, the CDR3 is TGTGCCTGGAGTTCACAGGGAGCGTATGGCTACACCTTC.

This sequence joins TRBV2 and TRBJ2-7; 9 bases map to TRBD1. Germline V gene data show CDR1 as SNHLY and CDR2 as FYNNEI. The CDR3 covers 14 residues. With V trimmed by 6 bases and J by 6 bases, 9 bases remained unmatched. CDR3 DNA sequence: TGTGCCAGCAGCCGGGACAGGGAAGTCTCCGAGCAGTACTTC. The encoded protein is CASSRDREVSEQYF. Supplemented by reference TRBV2 and TRBJ2-7, the full variable domain reads EPEVTQTPSHQVTQMGQEVILRCVPISNHLYFYWYRQILGQKVEFLVSFYNNEISEKSEIFDDQFSVERPDGSNFTLKIRSTKLEDSAMYFCASSRDREVSEQYFGPGTRLTVT.

The chain links TRBV6-5 to TRBJ1-3; TRBD1 matches at 7 bases. V trimming: 3 bases; J trimming: 2 bases; junction bases outside the gene matches: 7. Germline lookup yields CDR1 MNHEY and CDR2 SVGAGI. The CDR3 is made up of 16 amino acids. This chain's CDR3 is CASSYSDRAAGNTIYF. In nucleotides, the CDR3 is TGTGCCAGCAGTTATAGCGACAGGGCGGCTGGAAACACCATATATTTT.

V is TRBV7-8 and J is TRBJ2-3; 8 bases are shared with TRBD2. Germline CDR1 reads SGHVS; CDR2 reads FQNEAQ. With 3 bases clipped from V and 2 bases from J, the junction kept 4 bases outside the gene matches. This CDR3 has 15 residues. The CDR3: CASSFTSGPTDTQYF. The CDR3 DNA is TGTGCCAGCAGCTTCACTAGCGGCCCCACAGATACGCAGTATTTT.

The V and J genes are TRBV4-3 and TRBJ2-1, with 7 bases aligning to TRBD2. Unmatched junction bases numbered 21, after V lost 4 bases and J lost 6 bases. There are 19 residues in the CDR3. Germline CDR1 and CDR2: LGHNA and YSLEER. CDR3 region: CASSPRAGVPLSSGNEQFF. CDR3 nucleotides: TGCGCCAGCAGCCCACGGGCGGGAGTTCCCCTCTCTTCGGGCAATGAGCAGTTCTTC.

The chain recombines TRBV11-2 with TRBJ1-2; possibly TRBD1 for D (6 bases). Germline V gene data show CDR1 as SGHAT and CDR2 as FQNNGV. V was pared by 6 bases and J by 6 bases, with 20 bases between. The CDR3 spans 15 residues. In nucleotides, the CDR3 is TGTGCCAGCAGACGACCTACAGGGCCCGGCCATGGCTACACCTTC. This codes for CASRRPTGPGHGYTF.

This chain uses TRBV7-8 with TRBJ2-5, with D unclear. V was pared by 1 base and J by 5 bases, with 11 bases between. The CDR3 has 14 amino acids. Germline CDR1 SGHVS, CDR2 FQNEAQ. The CDR3 nucleotides read TGTGCCAGCAGCTTAGAGTCCCGAACGGAGACCCAGTACTTC. Translation gives CASSLESRTETQYF.

The sample holds one count of this clone. V gene TRBV7-9 combines with J gene TRBJ2-7; possible D gene TRBD1, 6 bases. Germline V gene data show CDR1 as SEHNR and CDR2 as FQNEAQ (reference sequence). The CDR3 sequence is 15 residues long. Trimming removed 7 bases from V and 2 bases from J, with 18 bases in between. The CDR3 DNA sequence: TGTGCCAGCACCCCAGGTCAGGGGTTCACCTACGAGCAGTACTTC. Residues: CASTPGQGFTYEQYF. The full variable domain, with the rest looked up from reference TRBV7-9 and TRBJ2-7, is DTGVSQNPRHKITKRGQNVTFRCDPISEHNRLYWYRQTLGQGPEFLTYFQNEAQLEKSRLLSDRFSAERPKGSFSTLEIQRTEQGDSAMYLCASTPGQGFTYEQYFGPGTRLTVT.

V and J are TRBV19 and TRBJ2-5, with 10 bases aligning to TRBD1. V lost 9 bases to trimming and J lost 1 base; unmatched junction nucleotides: 5. CDR3 length equals 14 residues. Germline CDR1 is LNHDA and CDR2 is SQIVND (reference sequence). The CDR3 region is CASAGTGAQETQYF. The CDR3 DNA is TGTGCCAGCGCCGGGACAGGGGCCCAAGAGACCCAGTACTTC.

V is TRBV18 and J is TRBJ2-5; D gene ambiguous. The CDR3 loop spans 12 amino acids. V lost 0 bases and J 5 bases, leaving 4 bases between the germline ends. CDR1 and CDR2 from the germline V gene are KGHSH and LQKENI. The CDR3 protein is CASSPPGETQYF. The DNA of the CDR3 is TGTGCCAGCTCACCACCGGGGGAGACCCAGTACTTC.

Points on this clone: The sample holds other DNA sequences that translate to the same CDR3. The CDR3 loop reads CASSLGGGSNQPQHF. CDR3 in DNA: TGTGCCAGCAGCTTGGGGGGGGGTAGCAATCAGCCCCAGCATTTT. The chain recombines TRBV5-4 with TRBJ1-5; TRBD1 is a possible D gene (5 bases). Germline V lookup: CDR1 SGHNT, CDR2 YYREEE (reference sequence). Trimming removed 0 bases from V and 0 bases from J, with 7 bases in between. There are 15 residues in the CDR3.

The chain is built from TRBV28 and TRBJ2-7; 9 bases line up with TRBD1. Unmatched junction bases numbered 11, after V lost 5 bases and J lost 6 bases. The CDR3 sequence is 15 residues long. CDR1 and CDR2 (germline): MDHEN, SYDVKM. The CDR3: CASSAQGAKGSEQYF. CDR3 nucleotides: TGTGCCAGCAGTGCACAGGGGGCGAAGGGGAGCGAGCAGTACTTC. The full variable domain, completed using reference TRBV28 and TRBJ2-7, is DVKVTQSSRYLVKRTGEKVFLECVQDMDHENMFWYRQDPGLGLRLIYFSYDVKMKEKGDIPEGYSVSREKKERFSLILESASTNQTSMYLCASSAQGAKGSEQYFGPGTRLTVT.

The V call is TRBV4-1, the J call TRBJ2-2; D may be TRBD2 (6 bases). Trimming stripped 1 base from V and 5 bases from J, with 8 bases between. The CDR3 spans 14 residues. The germline V gene encodes CDR1 MGHRA and CDR2 YSYEKL. For the CDR3, the DNA is TGCGCCAGCAGCCAAGGACTAGTTACCGGGGAGCTGTTTTTT. This translates into CASSQGLVTGELFF.

The chain couples TRBV5-4 to TRBJ2-7; 8 nucleotides match TRBD2. The CDR3 spans 15 residues. Trimming removed 2 bases from V and 0 bases from J; junction bases left unmatched: 4. CDR1 and CDR2 from the germline V gene are SGHNT and YYREEE (reference sequence). The CDR3 coding sequence is TGTGCCAGCAGCTTCGGGCGGGGGGCCTCCTACGAGCAGTACTTC. This translates into CASSFGRGASYEQYF.

The chain joins TRBV5-1 to TRBJ2-2; D perhaps matches TRBD1 (6 bases). The V end was cut by 2 bases, the J end by 7 bases, with 15 bases between. There are 15 residues in the CDR3. CDR1 and CDR2 from the germline V gene are SGHRS and YFSETQ. The CDR3 protein is CASSFTQGIGGELFF. The CDR3 nucleotides read TGCGCCAGCAGCTTTACACAGGGTATCGGCGGGGAGCTGTTTTTT. The variable domain in full, completed from reference TRBV5-1 and TRBJ2-2, reads KAGVTQTPRYLIKTRGQQVTLSCSPISGHRSVSWYQQTPGQGLQFLFEYFSETQRNKGNFPGRFSGRQFSNSRSEMNVSTLELGDSALYLCASSFTQGIGGELFFGEGSRLTVL.